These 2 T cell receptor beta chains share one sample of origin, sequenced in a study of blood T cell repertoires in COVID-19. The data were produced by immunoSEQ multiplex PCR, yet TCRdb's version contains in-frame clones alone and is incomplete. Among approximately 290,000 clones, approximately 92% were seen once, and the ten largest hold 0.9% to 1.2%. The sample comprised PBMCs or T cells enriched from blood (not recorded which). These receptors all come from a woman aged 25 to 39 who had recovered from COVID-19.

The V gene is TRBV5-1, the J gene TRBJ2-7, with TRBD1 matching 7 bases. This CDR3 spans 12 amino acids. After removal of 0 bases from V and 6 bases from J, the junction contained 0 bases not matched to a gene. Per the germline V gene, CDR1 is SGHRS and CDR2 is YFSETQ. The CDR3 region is CASSLDRGEQYF. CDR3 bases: TGCGCCAGCAGCTTGGACAGGGGCGAGCAGTACTTC. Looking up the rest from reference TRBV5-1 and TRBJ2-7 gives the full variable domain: KAGVTQTPRYLIKTRGQQVTLSCSPISGHRSVSWYQQTPGQGLQFLFEYFSETQRNKGNFPGRFSGRQFSNSRSEMNVSTLELGDSALYLCASSLDRGEQYFGPGTRLTVT.

CDR3 sequence reads: CASSLDEISTDTQYF. The DNA of the CDR3 is TGTGCCAGCAGCTTAGATGAGATTAGCACAGATACGCAGTATTTT. This chain joins TRBV7-2 and TRBJ2-3; D ambiguous. The CDR3 runs to 15 residues. In germline, CDR1 is SGHTA, CDR2 FQGNSA. Trimming took 1 base from V and 0 from J, leaving 8 bases between them.